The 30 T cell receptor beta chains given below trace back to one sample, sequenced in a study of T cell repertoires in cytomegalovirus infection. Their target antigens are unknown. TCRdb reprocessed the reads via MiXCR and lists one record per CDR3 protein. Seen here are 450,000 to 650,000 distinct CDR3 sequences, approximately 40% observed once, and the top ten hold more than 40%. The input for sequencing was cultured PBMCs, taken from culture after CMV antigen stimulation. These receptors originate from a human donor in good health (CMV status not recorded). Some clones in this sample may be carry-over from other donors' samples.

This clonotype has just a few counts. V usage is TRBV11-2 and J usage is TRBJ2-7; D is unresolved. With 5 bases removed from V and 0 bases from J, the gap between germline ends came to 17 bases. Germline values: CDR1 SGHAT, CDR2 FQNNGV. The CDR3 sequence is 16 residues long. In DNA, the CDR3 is TGTGCCAGCAGCCTCCTTTCGAGTTCAAGCTCCTACGAGCAGTACTTC. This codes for CASSLLSSSSSYEQYF.

For the CDR3, the DNA is TGTGCCAGCAGCCCCGGGCGGGGGTCCCCCTACGAGCAGTACTTC. It codes for CASSPGRGSPYEQYF. The chain recombines TRBV11-1 with TRBJ2-7, with 7 nucleotides matching TRBD2. The V gene end was trimmed by 5 bases and the J gene end by 2 bases; junction bases not matched to a gene: 9. The germline CDR1 and CDR2 sequences are SGHAT and FQDESV (reference sequence). The CDR3 is made up of 15 amino acids.

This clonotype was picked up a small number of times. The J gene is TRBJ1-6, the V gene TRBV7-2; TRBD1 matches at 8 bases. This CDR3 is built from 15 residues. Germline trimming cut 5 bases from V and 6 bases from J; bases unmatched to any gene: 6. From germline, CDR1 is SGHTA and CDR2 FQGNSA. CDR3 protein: CASSLGTGFNSPLHF. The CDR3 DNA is TGTGCCAGCAGCCTTGGGACAGGTTTTAATTCACCCCTCCACTTT.

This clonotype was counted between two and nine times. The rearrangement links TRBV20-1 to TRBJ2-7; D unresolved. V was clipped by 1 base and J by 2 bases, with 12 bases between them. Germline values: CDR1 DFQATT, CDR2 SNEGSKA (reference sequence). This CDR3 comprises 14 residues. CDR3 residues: CSARAPDNPYEQYF. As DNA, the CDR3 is TGCAGTGCTAGAGCCCCCGACAATCCCTACGAGCAGTACTTC.

Here the CDR3 reads CASTVSGRGETQYF. CDR3 bases: TGTGCCAGCACGGTCAGCGGGAGAGGAGAGACCCAGTACTTC. The chain has TRBV6-1 and TRBJ2-5, with 8 bases matching TRBD2. The CDR3 contains 14 residues. The junction had 8 bases not matched to a gene; V was cut back by 7 bases and J by 4 bases. Germline values: CDR1 MNHNS, CDR2 SASEGT.

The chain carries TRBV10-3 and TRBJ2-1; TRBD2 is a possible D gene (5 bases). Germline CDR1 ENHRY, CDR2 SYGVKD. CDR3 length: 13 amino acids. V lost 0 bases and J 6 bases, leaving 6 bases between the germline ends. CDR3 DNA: TGTGCCATCAGTGAGTCGGCGGGCAATGAGCAGTTCTTC. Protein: CAISESAGNEQFF.

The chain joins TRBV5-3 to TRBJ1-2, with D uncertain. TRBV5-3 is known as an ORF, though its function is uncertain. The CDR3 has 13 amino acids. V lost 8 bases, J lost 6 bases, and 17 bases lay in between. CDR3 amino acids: CASLKSPDHGYTF. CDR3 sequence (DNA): TGTGCCAGCCTTAAGTCCCCGGATCATGGCTACACCTTC.

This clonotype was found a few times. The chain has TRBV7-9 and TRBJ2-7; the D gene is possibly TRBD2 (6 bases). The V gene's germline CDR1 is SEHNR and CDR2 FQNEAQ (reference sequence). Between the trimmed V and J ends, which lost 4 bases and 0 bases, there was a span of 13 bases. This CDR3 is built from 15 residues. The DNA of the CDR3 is TGTGCCAGCAGCTCCCCCTGGGGGGTCTCCTACGAGCAGTACTTC. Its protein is CASSSPWGVSYEQYF.

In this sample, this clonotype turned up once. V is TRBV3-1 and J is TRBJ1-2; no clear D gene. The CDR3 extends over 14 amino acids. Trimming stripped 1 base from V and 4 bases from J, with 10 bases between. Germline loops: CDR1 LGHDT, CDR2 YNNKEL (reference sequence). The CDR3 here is CASSQGTFFYGYTF. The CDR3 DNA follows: TGTGCCAGCAGCCAAGGGACCTTCTTCTATGGCTACACCTTC.

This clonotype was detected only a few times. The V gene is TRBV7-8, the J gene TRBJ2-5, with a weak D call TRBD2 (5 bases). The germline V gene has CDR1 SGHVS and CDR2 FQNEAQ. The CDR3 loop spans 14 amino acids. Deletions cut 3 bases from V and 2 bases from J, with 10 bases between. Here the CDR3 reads CASSFLAVQETQYF. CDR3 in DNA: TGTGCCAGCAGCTTTCTAGCCGTACAAGAGACCCAGTACTTC.

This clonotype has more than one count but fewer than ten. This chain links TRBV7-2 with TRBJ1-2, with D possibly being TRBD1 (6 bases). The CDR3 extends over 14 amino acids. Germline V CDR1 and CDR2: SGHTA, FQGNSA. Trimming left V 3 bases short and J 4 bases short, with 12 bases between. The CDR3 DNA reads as TGTGCCAGCAGCTTTGGACAGAATCTCTATGGCTACACCTTC. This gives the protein CASSFGQNLYGYTF.

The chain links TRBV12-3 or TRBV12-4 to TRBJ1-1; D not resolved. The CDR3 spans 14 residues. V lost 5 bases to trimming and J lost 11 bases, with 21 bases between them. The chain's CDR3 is CASSLDRTHERAFF. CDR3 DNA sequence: TGTGCCAGCAGTCTTGACCGGACCCACGAGAGGGCTTTCTTT.

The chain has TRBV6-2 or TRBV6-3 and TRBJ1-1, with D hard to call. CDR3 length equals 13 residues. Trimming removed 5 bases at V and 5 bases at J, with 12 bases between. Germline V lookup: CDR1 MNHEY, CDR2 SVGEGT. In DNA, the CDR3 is TGTGCCAGCAGTGGAATATTGGTGACTGAAGCTTTCTTT. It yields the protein CASSGILVTEAFF.

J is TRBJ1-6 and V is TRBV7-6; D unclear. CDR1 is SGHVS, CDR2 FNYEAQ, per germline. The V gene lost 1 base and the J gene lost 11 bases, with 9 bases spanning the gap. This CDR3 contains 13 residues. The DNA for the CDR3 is TGTGCCAGCAGCTTAGGGTCAGGAACACCCCTCCACTTT. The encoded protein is CASSLGSGTPLHF.

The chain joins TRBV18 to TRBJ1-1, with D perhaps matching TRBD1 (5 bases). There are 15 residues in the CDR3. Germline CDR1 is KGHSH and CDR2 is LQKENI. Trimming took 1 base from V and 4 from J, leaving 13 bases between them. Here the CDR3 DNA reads TGTGCCAGCTCACCACGGCCCCCAGGGTTCACTGAAGCTTTCTTT. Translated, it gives CASSPRPPGFTEAFF.

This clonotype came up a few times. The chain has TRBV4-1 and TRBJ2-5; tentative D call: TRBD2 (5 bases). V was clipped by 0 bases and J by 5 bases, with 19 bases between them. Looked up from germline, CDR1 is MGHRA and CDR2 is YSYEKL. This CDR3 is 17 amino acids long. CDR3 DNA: TGCGCCAGCAGCCAAGATGAAACTAGACGAGGCTTGGAGACCCAGTACTTC. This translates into CASSQDETRRGLETQYF.

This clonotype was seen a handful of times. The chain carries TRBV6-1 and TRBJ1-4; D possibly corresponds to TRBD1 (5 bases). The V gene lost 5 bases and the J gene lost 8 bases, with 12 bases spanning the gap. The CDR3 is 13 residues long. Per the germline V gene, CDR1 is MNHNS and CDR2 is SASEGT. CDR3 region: CASSYNRGEKLFF. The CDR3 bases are TGTGCCAGCAGTTATAATCGGGGGGAAAAACTGTTTTTT.

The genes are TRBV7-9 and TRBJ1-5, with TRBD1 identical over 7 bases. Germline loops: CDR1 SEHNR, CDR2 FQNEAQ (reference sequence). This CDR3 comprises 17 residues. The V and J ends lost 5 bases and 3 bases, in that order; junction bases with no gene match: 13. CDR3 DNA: TGTGCCAGCAGCGGAGGGACAGATTTGGGGTACAATCAGCCCCAGCATTTT. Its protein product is CASSGGTDLGYNQPQHF. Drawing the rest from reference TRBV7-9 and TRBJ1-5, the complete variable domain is DTGVSQNPRHKITKRGQNVTFRCDPISEHNRLYWYRQTLGQGPEFLTYFQNEAQLEKSRLLSDRFSAERPKGSFSTLEIQRTEQGDSAMYLCASSGGTDLGYNQPQHFGDGTRLSIL.

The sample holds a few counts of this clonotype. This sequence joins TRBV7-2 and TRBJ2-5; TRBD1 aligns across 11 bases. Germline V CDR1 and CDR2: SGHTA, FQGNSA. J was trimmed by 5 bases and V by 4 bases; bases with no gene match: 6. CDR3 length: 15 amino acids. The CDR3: CASSSGTGGMETQYF. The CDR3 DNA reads TGTGCCAGCAGCTCTGGGACAGGGGGGATGGAGACCCAGTACTTC.

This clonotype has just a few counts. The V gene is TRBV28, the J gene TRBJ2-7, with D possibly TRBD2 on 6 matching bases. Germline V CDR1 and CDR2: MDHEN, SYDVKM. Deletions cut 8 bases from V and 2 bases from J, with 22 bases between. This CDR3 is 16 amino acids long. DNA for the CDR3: TGTGCCAGCTCTGTCGGGGGTAGCGGACATGCCTACGAGCAGTACTTC. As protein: CASSVGGSGHAYEQYF.

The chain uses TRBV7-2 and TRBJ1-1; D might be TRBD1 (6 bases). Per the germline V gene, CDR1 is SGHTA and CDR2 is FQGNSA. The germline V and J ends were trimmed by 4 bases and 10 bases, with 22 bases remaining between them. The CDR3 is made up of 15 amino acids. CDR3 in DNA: TGTGCCAGCAGCTGGTCGGTGGCAGGGGATCAGGGAGCTTTCTTT. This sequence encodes CASSWSVAGDQGAFF.

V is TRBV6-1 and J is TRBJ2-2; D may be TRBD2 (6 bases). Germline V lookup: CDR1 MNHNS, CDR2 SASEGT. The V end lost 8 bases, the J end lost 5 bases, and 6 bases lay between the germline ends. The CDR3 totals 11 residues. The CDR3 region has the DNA TGTGCCAGCGGGAGGACCGGGGAGCTGTTTTTT. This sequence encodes CASGRTGELFF.

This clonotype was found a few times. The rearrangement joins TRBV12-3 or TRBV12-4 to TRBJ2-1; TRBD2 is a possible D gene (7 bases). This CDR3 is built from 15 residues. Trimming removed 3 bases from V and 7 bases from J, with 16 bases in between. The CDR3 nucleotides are TGTGCCAGCAGTTTGGCGGGGGCGGGCTTGAATGAGCAGTTCTTC. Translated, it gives CASSLAGAGLNEQFF.

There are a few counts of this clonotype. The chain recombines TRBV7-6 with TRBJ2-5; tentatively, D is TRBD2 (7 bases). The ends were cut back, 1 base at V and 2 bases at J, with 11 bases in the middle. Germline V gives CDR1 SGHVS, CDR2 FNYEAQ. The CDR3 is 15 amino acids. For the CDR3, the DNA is TGTGCCAGCAGCTTAGGCGGGGGCCCTCAAGAGACCCAGTACTTC. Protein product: CASSLGGGPQETQYF.

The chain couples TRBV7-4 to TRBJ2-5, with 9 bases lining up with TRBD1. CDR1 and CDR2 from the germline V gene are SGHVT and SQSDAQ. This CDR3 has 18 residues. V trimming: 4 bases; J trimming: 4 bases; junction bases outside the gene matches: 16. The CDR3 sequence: CASSSPRTDRGRGETQYF. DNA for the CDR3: TGTGCCAGCAGCTCACCACGAACCGACAGGGGGAGAGGAGAGACCCAGTACTTC.

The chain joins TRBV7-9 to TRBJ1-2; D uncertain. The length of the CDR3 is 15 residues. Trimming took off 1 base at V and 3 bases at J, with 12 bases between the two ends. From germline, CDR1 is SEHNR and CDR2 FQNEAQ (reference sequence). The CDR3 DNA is TGTGCCAGCAGCTTAGTCGGTGGGCAGCACTATGGCTACACCTTC. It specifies CASSLVGGQHYGYTF.

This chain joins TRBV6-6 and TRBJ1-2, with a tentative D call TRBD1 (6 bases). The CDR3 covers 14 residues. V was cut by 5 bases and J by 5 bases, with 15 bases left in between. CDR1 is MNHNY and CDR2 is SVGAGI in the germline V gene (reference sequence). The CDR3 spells CASSDRQGWYGYTF. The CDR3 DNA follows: TGTGCCAGCAGTGACCGTCAGGGGTGGTATGGCTACACCTTC.

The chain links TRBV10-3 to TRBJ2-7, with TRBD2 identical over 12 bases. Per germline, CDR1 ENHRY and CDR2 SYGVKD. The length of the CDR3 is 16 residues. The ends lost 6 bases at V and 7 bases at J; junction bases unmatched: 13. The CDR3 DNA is TGTGCCATCAGCCAAGCTACGACTAGCGGGAGCGGGGAGCAGTACTTC. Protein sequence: CAISQATTSGSGEQYF.

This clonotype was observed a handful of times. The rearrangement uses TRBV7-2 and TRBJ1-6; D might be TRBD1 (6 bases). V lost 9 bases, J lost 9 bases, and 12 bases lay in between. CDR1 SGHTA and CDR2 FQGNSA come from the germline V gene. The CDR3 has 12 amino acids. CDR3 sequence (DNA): TGTGCCAGAGGGGGTTTAAGTTCACCCCTCCACTTT. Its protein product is CARGGLSSPLHF.

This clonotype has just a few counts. The CDR3 sequence is CASSPGLGGSDTQYF. CDR3 bases: TGTGCCAGCAGCCCAGGACTCGGGGGTTCAGATACGCAGTATTTT. This chain connects TRBV7-2 to TRBJ2-3; TRBD2 might be the D (6 bases). V shed 5 bases and J shed 4 bases, with 16 bases lying between them. The CDR3 has 15 amino acids. CDR1 is SGHTA, CDR2 FQGNSA, per germline.